A single sample is the source of the 8 T cell receptor beta chains below, sequenced in a study of neoadjuvant anti-PD-1 for oral cavity cancer. Sequenced by immunoSEQ multiplex PCR; TCRdb stores in-frame clones only, minus some. Of around 12,000 clones in the sample, less than 70% were seen once. The sequenced sample was PBMCs, obtained before nivolumab (anti-PD-1) treatment. These receptors were collected from a person between 40 and 85 years old with oral cavity squamous cell carcinoma.

This clone was counted a few times. V usage is TRBV6-5 and J usage is TRBJ2-7; a weak D match, TRBD2 (7 bases). Trimming pared 5 bases from V and 0 bases from J, leaving 14 bases between. CDR3 length: 15 residues. Per the germline V gene, CDR1 is MNHEY and CDR2 is SVGAGI. CDR3 residues: CASSIGGAASYEQYF. The DNA of the CDR3 is TGTGCCAGCAGTATTGGGGGGGCGGCCTCCTACGAGCAGTACTTC.

The V and J genes are TRBV11-2 and TRBJ1-2, with no clear D. Per germline, CDR1 SGHAT and CDR2 FQNNGV. The CDR3 spans 13 residues. V was shortened by 5 bases and J by 2 bases, with 9 bases between the two germline ends. CDR3 region: CASSAIDNYGYTF. CDR3 DNA sequence: TGTGCCAGCAGCGCGATTGACAACTATGGCTACACCTTC.

This CDR3 reads CASSQVGTSVEAGELFF. In DNA, the CDR3 is TGTGCCAGCAGCCAAGTGGGGACTAGCGTAGAGGCCGGGGAGCTGTTTTTT. The chain employs TRBV4-2 and TRBJ2-2; TRBD2 agrees at 10 bases. Germline V gene data show CDR1 as LGHNA and CDR2 as YNFKEQ. The V segment lost 1 base and the J segment 6 bases; nucleotides outside the gene matches: 8. This CDR3 region has 17 residues.

The chain links TRBV10-3 to TRBJ1-1, with no clear D. Trimming left V 0 bases short and J 5 bases short, with 19 bases between. Germline-derived CDR1 and CDR2 are ENHRY and SYGVKD. The CDR3 runs to 17 residues. The CDR3 nucleotides are TGTGCCATCAGTGAGTCTAGTGGGGTAAGGGAGTTAACTGAAGCTTTCTTT. Translating it yields CAISESSGVRELTEAFF.

This clone has only a few counts. This sequence joins TRBV28 and TRBJ1-6; D unclear. Looked up from germline, CDR1 is MDHEN and CDR2 is SYDVKM. The CDR3 length is 12 residues. V shed 1 base and J shed 14 bases, with 9 bases lying between them. CDR3 residues: CASSLFEGSLHF. CDR3 nucleotide sequence: TGTGCCAGCAGTTTATTCGAAGGGTCCCTCCACTTT.

The rearrangement uses TRBV11-2 and TRBJ2-7; the match to TRBD2 covers 11 bases. The CDR3 is made up of 16 amino acids. Germline V lookup: CDR1 SGHAT, CDR2 FQNNGV. The ends lost 4 bases at V and 4 bases at J; junction bases unmatched: 9. Here the CDR3 DNA reads TGTGCCAGCAGCTATAGGGCACTAGCGGGGGAATACGAGCAGTACTTC. It yields the protein CASSYRALAGEYEQYF.

V gene TRBV5-5 combines with J gene TRBJ2-2; D is perhaps TRBD1 (6 bases). V shed 5 bases and J shed 5 bases, with 16 bases lying between them. In germline, CDR1 is SGHKS, CDR2 YYEKEE (reference sequence). The CDR3 contains 15 residues. This CDR3 is CASSSGTSQTGELFF. The CDR3, as DNA: TGTGCCAGCAGTTCCGGGACATCCCAAACCGGGGAGCTGTTTTTT.

The chain recombines TRBV5-6 with TRBJ2-5; D is ambiguous. This CDR3 has 13 amino acids. Trimming took 4 bases from V and 3 from J, leaving 10 bases between them. Germline CDR1 is SGHDT and CDR2 is YYEEEE. CDR3 sequence reads: CASSIQIKETQYF. For the CDR3, the DNA is TGTGCCAGCAGCATTCAAATAAAAGAGACCCAGTACTTC.